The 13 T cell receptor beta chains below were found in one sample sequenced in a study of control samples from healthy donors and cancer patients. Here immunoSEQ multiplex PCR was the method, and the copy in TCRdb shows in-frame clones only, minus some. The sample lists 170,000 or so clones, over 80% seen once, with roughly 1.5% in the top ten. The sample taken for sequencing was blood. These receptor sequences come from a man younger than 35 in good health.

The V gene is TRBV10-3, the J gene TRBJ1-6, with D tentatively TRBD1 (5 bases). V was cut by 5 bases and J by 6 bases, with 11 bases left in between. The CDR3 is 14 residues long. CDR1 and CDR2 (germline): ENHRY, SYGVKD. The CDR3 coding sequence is TGTGCCATCAGTCCTGTGGGGACTAATTCACCCCTCCACTTT. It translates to CAISPVGTNSPLHF.

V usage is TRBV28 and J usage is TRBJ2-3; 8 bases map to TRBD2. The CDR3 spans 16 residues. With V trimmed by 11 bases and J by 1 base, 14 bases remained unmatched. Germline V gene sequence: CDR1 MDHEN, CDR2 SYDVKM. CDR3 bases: TGTGCCCGCAATCGGGGGGGGGATTGGGGCACAGATACGCAGTATTTT. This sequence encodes CARNRGGDWGTDTQYF.

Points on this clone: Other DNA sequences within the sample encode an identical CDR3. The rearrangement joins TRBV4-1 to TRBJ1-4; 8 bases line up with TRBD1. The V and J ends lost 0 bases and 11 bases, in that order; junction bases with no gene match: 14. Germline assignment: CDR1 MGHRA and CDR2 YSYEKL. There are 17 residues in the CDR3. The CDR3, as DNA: TGCGCCAGCAGCCAAGAGGGTGTGGCAGGGGGCTTCTTTAAACTGTTTTTT. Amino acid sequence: CASSQEGVAGGFFKLFF.

The DNA for the CDR3 is TGTGCCAGCAGCTTAGGGGCGGTACTACCTATTCGTAATGAAAAACTGTTTTTT. This sequence encodes CASSLGAVLPIRNEKLFF. The chain employs TRBV11-2 and TRBJ1-4; D uncertain. The CDR3 loop spans 18 amino acids. V was pared by 1 base and J by 4 bases, with 19 bases between. Per the germline V gene, CDR1 is SGHAT and CDR2 is FQNNGV.

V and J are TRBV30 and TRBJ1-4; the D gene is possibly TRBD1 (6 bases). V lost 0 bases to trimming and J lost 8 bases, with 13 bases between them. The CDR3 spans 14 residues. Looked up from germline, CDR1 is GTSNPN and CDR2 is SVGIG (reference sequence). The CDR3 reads CAWSVQGRKEKLFF. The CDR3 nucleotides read TGTGCCTGGAGTGTACAGGGTCGGAAAGAAAAACTGTTTTTT.

The chain's CDR3 is CASRSGANVLTF. As DNA, the CDR3 is TGTGCCAGTAGATCTGGGGCCAACGTCCTGACTTTC. This chain uses TRBV2 with TRBJ2-6; D ambiguous. Germline V gene lookup returns CDR1 SNHLY and CDR2 FYNNEI. The CDR3 loop spans 12 amino acids. Trimming left V 9 bases short and J 1 base short, with 4 bases between.

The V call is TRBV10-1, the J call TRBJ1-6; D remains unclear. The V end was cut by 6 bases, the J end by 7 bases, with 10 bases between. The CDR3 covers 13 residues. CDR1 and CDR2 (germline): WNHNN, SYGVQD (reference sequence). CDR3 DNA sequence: TGCGCCAGCAGCGAGCAGCAGAATTCACCCCTCCACTTT. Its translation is CASSEQQNSPLHF.

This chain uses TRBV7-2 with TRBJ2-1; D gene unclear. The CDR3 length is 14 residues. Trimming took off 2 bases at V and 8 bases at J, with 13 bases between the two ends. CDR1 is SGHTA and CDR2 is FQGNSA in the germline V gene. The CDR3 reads CASSLLSHSYEQFF. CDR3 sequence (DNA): TGTGCCAGCAGCTTACTCTCTCATAGCTATGAGCAGTTCTTC.

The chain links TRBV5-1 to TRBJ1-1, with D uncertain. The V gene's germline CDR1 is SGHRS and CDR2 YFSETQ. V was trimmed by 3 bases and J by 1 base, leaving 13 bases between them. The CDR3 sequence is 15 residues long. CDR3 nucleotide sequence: TGCGCCAGCAGCTCCATTAGGACGGAGAACACTGAAGCTTTCTTT. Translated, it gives CASSSIRTENTEAFF. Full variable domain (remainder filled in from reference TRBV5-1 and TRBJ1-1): KAGVTQTPRYLIKTRGQQVTLSCSPISGHRSVSWYQQTPGQGLQFLFEYFSETQRNKGNFPGRFSGRQFSNSRSEMNVSTLELGDSALYLCASSSIRTENTEAFFGQGTRLTVV.

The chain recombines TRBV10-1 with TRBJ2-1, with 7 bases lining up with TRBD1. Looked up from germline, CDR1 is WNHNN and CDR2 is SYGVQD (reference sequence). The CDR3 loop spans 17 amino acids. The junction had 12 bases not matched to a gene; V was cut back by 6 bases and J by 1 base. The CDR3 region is CASSGKGTAISYNEQFF. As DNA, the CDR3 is TGCGCCAGCAGCGGGAAAGGGACAGCAATATCCTACAATGAGCAGTTCTTC.

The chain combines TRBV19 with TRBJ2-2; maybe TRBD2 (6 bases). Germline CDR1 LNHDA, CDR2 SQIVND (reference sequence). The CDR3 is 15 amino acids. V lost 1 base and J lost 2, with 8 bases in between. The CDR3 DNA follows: TGTGCCAGTAGTATAGGGGGGGTAAACACCGGGGAGCTGTTTTTT. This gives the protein CASSIGGVNTGELFF.

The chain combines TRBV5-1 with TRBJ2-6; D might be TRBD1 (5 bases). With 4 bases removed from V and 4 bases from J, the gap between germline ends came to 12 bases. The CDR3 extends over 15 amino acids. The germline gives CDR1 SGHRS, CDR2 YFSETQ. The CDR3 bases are TGCGCCAGCAGCCCTGGGGCCGCCGGGGCCAACGTCCTGACTTTC. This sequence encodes CASSPGAAGANVLTF.

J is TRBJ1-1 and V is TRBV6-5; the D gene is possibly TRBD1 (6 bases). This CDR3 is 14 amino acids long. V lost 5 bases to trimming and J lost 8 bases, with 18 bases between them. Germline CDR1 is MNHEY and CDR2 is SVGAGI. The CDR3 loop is CASSQNPGTLEAFF. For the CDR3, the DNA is TGTGCCAGCAGTCAAAACCCCGGGACACTAGAAGCTTTCTTT.